This TCR beta chain was sequenced during a study of T-cell memory formation after mild COVID-19. Across the study: For the most part, TCR clusters were specific to one donor.

Study-level points and caveats: CM and EM subsets held most contracting CD4+ clones; EMRA held CD8+ ones. CD4/CD8 balance held among clones contracting day 15 to 85, and later expanders leaned CD4+.

Of note for this clonotype: The antigen remains unidentified.

Constant-segment primers and 5'RACE yielded cDNA libraries for TCR alpha and TCR beta, each carrying sample barcodes and UMIs. A single record per CDR3 protein comes from TCRdb applying MiXCR to the 5' RACE reads. The sample lists about half a million distinct CDR3 sequences, 15% to 20% occurring once. What was sequenced was PBMCs or a T cell subset sorted from them (not recorded which). This TCR derives from an adult woman who had mild COVID-19 (a few samples of this study predate the infection). Cell type and time point are not known.

The CDR3 coding sequence is TGTGCCAGCAGCTTAGGGGAGGGCGACTATGGCTACACCTTC. It codes for CASSLGEGDYGYTF. The gene calls are TRBV7-9 and TRBJ1-2; D is undetermined. The CDR3 contains 14 residues. Trimming took off 1 base at V and 3 bases at J, with 9 bases between the two ends. From germline, CDR1 is SEHNR and CDR2 FQNEAQ (reference sequence).